The next 18 T cell receptor beta chains were all read from a single sample in a study of blood T cells in healthy people across ages. PCR was performed a second time for about 7 to 12 cycles using a sample-barcoded 5' primer and a J-beta primer mix. TCRdb recomputed calls from the 5' RACE reads with MiXCR, one row per CDR3 protein. The sample has some 900,000 distinct CDR3 sequences; under 50% are singletons. Sequenced input: blood. The receptors shown here come from a man in his thirties or forties in good health.

CDR3 sequence: CASSSGGTGGQETQYF. CDR3 in DNA: TGTGCCAGCAGCTCCGGTGGCACTGGGGGCCAAGAGACCCAGTACTTC. This chain connects TRBV7-2 to TRBJ2-5; D tentatively reads TRBD1 or TRBD2 (5 bases each). The V gene lost 4 bases and the J gene lost 1 base, with 16 bases spanning the gap. The CDR3 length is 16 residues. The V gene's germline CDR1 is SGHTA and CDR2 FQGNSA.

This clonotype was recorded a few times. The CDR3 is CATSDRGLAGPQETQYF. CDR3 nucleotide sequence: TGTGCCACCAGTGATCGAGGACTAGCGGGTCCCCAAGAGACCCAGTACTTC. The chain links TRBV24-1 to TRBJ2-5, with TRBD2 matching 11 bases. The germline V gene has CDR1 KGHDR and CDR2 SFDVKD. J lost 1 base, V lost 3 bases, and 6 bases had no gene match. CDR3 length: 17 residues.

The chain recombines TRBV7-9 with TRBJ2-2; D not certain. The CDR3 length is 15 residues. Germline CDR1 is SEHNR and CDR2 is FQNEAQ (reference sequence). Trimming took off 1 base at V and 0 bases at J, with 6 bases between the two ends. The CDR3 protein is CASSLVAANTGELFF. The CDR3 DNA follows: TGTGCCAGCAGCTTAGTGGCGGCGAACACCGGGGAGCTGTTTTTT. The full variable domain, with the rest looked up from reference TRBV7-9 and TRBJ2-2, is DTGVSQNPRHKITKRGQNVTFRCDPISEHNRLYWYRQTLGQGPEFLTYFQNEAQLEKSRLLSDRFSAERPKGSFSTLEIQRTEQGDSAMYLCASSLVAANTGELFFGEGSRLTVL.

This clonotype turned up a few times. The chain uses TRBV12-3 or TRBV12-4 and TRBJ2-3, with D perhaps TRBD2 (6 bases). V was shortened by 2 bases and J by 5 bases, with 8 bases between the two germline ends. The CDR3 runs to 13 residues. The CDR3 sequence is CASSLTSLDTQYF. The CDR3 coding sequence is TGTGCCAGCAGTTTAACTAGCTTAGATACGCAGTATTTT.

CDR3 nucleotides: TGTGCCAGCAGTTGGACAGGGCTCAACGAGCAGTACTTC. This gives the protein CASSWTGLNEQYF. This chain connects TRBV28 to TRBJ2-7, with 8 bases matching TRBD1. Trimming took 4 bases from V and 5 from J; bases not matched to a gene: 4. CDR1 is MDHEN, CDR2 SYDVKM, per germline. The CDR3 is 13 residues long. The complete variable domain, with remaining parts taken from reference TRBV28 and TRBJ2-7, reads DVKVTQSSRYLVKRTGEKVFLECVQDMDHENMFWYRQDPGLGLRLIYFSYDVKMKEKGDIPEGYSVSREKKERFSLILESASTNQTSMYLCASSWTGLNEQYFGPGTRLTVT.

J is TRBJ2-6 and V is TRBV29-1; D perhaps matches TRBD1 (6 bases). This CDR3 has 17 amino acids. CDR1 and CDR2 from the germline V gene are SQVTM and ANQGSEA. V gave up 3 bases and J gave up 0 bases, with 15 bases separating them. In DNA form, the CDR3 reads TGCAGCGTTGAGGGGACAAAGACGAGCTCTGGGGCCAACGTCCTGACTTTC. Protein sequence: CSVEGTKTSSGANVLTF.

This rearrangement joins TRBV6-2 or TRBV6-3 to TRBJ2-7; maybe TRBD2 (6 bases). Germline values: CDR1 MNHEY, CDR2 SVGEGT. V was clipped by 7 bases and J by 5 bases, with 18 bases between them. The CDR3 runs 14 residues. This chain's CDR3 is CASTSGGGVHEQYF. The CDR3 nucleotides read TGTGCCAGCACCTCCGGTGGAGGGGTACACGAGCAGTACTTC.

The chain couples TRBV30 to TRBJ2-1; D not resolved. Deletions cut 8 bases from V and 1 base from J, with 12 bases between. Germline V gene sequence: CDR1 GTSNPN, CDR2 SVGIG (reference sequence). The CDR3 runs to 13 residues. The CDR3 reads CAGMGRSYNEQFF. As DNA, the CDR3 is TGTGCCGGGATGGGTAGATCCTACAATGAGCAGTTCTTC.

In this sample, this clonotype turned up once. This chain links TRBV6-5 with TRBJ2-1, with D uncertain. Per germline, CDR1 MNHEY and CDR2 SVGAGI. The CDR3 is 19 residues long. V was shortened by 4 bases and J by 3 bases, with 25 bases between the two germline ends. CDR3 in amino acids: CASSFLRPEDLGVYNEQFF. In DNA form, the CDR3 reads TGTGCCAGCAGTTTCCTCCGGCCAGAGGATCTCGGCGTCTACAATGAGCAGTTCTTC.

V and J are TRBV4-3 and TRBJ1-2, with TRBD1 matching 8 bases. The J segment lost 4 bases and the V segment lost 5 bases, leaving 6 bases of the junction unmatched. The CDR3 runs to 14 residues. The germline V gene encodes CDR1 LGHNA and CDR2 YSLEER. Written as DNA, the CDR3 is TGCGCCAGCAGCTTCGGACAGGGTGGCTATGGCTACACCTTC. This gives the protein CASSFGQGGYGYTF.

The rearrangement links TRBV2 to TRBJ2-5; TRBD2 is a possible D gene (5 bases). Germline CDR1 SNHLY, CDR2 FYNNEI. The CDR3 has 11 residues. V was shortened by 7 bases and J by 9 bases, with 12 bases between the two germline ends. The CDR3 coding sequence is TGTGCCAGCACGAGGACGGAGGCCCAGTACTTC. Translated: CASTRTEAQYF.

This chain joins TRBV7-9 and TRBJ2-7, with 10 bases that match TRBD1. Near its end, the DNA agrees better with TRBJ2-1, so the J call may be wrong. The CDR3 has 16 amino acids. Per germline, CDR1 SEHNR and CDR2 FQNEAQ (reference sequence). Here the CDR3 reads CASSLIPGQGSYEQFF. The CDR3 coding sequence is TGTGCCAGCAGCTTGATACCGGGACAGGGGTCCTACGAGCAGTTCTTC.

This clonotype was seen only a few times. The chain uses TRBV6-2 or TRBV6-3 and TRBJ2-1; unclear D gene. The V and J ends lost 6 bases and 8 bases respectively, with 14 bases between them. The CDR3 has 13 residues. CDR1 and CDR2 from the germline V gene are MNHEY and SVGEGT. The CDR3 region is CASSQTRTHEQFF. In DNA form, the CDR3 reads TGTGCCAGCAGCCAGACCAGGACCCATGAGCAGTTCTTC.

The chain recombines TRBV2 with TRBJ2-7, with TRBD2 as a possible D gene (6 bases). The germline V gene has CDR1 SNHLY and CDR2 FYNNEI. The CDR3 covers 12 residues. V lost 7 bases and J 4 bases, leaving 11 bases between the germline ends. The CDR3 loop reads CASMGDSYEQYF. In nucleotides, the CDR3 is TGTGCCAGCATGGGGGACTCGTACGAGCAGTACTTC.

The J gene is TRBJ2-1, the V gene TRBV12-3 or TRBV12-4, with TRBD2 matching over 10 bases. The CDR3 sequence is 14 residues long. The J segment lost 6 bases and the V segment lost 8 bases, leaving 7 bases of the junction unmatched. The CDR3 DNA is TGTGCCAGCCTAACTAGCGGGGTCTTCAATGAGCAGTTCTTC. It encodes CASLTSGVFNEQFF.

This clonotype was observed a handful of times. The CDR3 sequence is CSARDNPGLAKNIQYF. The CDR3 region has the DNA TGCAGTGCTAGAGATAACCCAGGGCTAGCCAAAAACATTCAGTACTTC. The rearrangement links TRBV20-1 to TRBJ2-4; maybe TRBD1 (5 bases). The CDR3 extends over 16 amino acids. Germline V lookup: CDR1 DFQATT, CDR2 SNEGSKA (reference sequence). Trimming took 0 bases from V and 0 from J, leaving 12 bases between them.

The chain is built from TRBV28 and TRBJ2-7; 7 bases map to TRBD1. CDR3 length: 15 residues. With 7 bases clipped from V and 4 bases from J, the junction kept 13 bases outside the gene matches. CDR1 and CDR2 (germline): MDHEN, SYDVKM. The CDR3 DNA sequence: TGTGCCAGCACCGAAGCCCGGGACAGAGTATACGAGCAGTACTTC. As protein: CASTEARDRVYEQYF.

The V call is TRBV15, the J call TRBJ1-5, with a possible D match to TRBD1 (6 bases). The CDR3 is 15 residues long. Trimming removed 0 bases from V and 5 bases from J, with 11 bases in between. CDR1 is LNHNV and CDR2 is YYDKDF in the germline V gene (reference sequence). In nucleotides, the CDR3 is TGTGCCACCAGCAGAGAGGGTCCAGGGGATCAGCCCCAGCATTTT. Protein sequence: CATSREGPGDQPQHF.